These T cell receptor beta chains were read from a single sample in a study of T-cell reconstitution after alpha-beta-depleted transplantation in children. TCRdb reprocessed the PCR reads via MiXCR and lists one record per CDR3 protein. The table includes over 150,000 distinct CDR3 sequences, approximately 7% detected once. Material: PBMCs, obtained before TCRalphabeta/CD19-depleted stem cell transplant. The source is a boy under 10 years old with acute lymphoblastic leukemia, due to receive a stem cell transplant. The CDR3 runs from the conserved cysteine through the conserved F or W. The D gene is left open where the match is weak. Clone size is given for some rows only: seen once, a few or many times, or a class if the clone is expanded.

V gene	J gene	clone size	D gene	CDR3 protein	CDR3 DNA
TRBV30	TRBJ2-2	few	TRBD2	CAFRSGSYTGELFF	TGTGCCTTCCGAAGCGGGAGTTACACCGGGGAGCTGTTTTTT
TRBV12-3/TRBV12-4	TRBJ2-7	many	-	CASSLSDRSLEQYF	TGTGCCAGCAGTTTGTCTGACAGGTCTCTCGAGCAGTACTTC
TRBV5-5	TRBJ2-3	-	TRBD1	CASTVQGQVTDTQYF	TGTGCCAGCACCGTACAGGGGCAGGTTACAGATACGCAGTATTTT
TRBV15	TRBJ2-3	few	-	CATSRVTTDTQYF	TGTGCCACCAGCAGAGTGACTACAGATACGCAGTATTTT
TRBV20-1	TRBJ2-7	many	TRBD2	CSASGLAGLYEQYF	TGCAGTGCTAGCGGACTAGCGGGGCTCTACGAGCAGTACTTC
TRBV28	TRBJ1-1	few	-	CATGGKWNTEAFF	TGTGCCACGGGGGGGAAATGGAACACTGAAGCTTTCTTT
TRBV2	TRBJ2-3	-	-	CASSEEWGSTDTQYF	TGTGCCAGCAGTGAAGAATGGGGGAGCACAGATACGCAGTATTTT
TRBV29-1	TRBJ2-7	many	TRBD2	CSVEGGGPSGVYEQYF	TGCAGCGTTGAAGGCGGGGGACCCAGTGGGGTCTACGAGCAGTACTTC
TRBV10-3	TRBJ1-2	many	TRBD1	CAISDGTGVLGYTF	TGTGCCATCAGTGACGGGACAGGGGTACTTGGCTACACCTTC
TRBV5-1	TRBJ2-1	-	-	CASKRSGADHNEQFF	TGCGCCAGCAAGCGTTCTGGCGCGGATCACAATGAGCAGTTCTTC
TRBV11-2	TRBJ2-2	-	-	CASSFSGRLNTGELFF	TGTGCCAGCAGCTTTTCAGGACGGCTGAACACCGGGGAGCTGTTTTTT
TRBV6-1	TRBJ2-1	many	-	CASIPNWRDYNEQFF	TGTGCCAGCATCCCAAATTGGCGAGATTACAATGAGCAGTTCTTC
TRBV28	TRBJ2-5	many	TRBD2	CASSGGSRRETQYF	TGTGCCAGCAGTGGCGGGAGTCGACGGGAGACCCAGTACTTC
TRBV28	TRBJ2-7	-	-	CASSFPLRQVQTYEQYF	TGTGCCAGCAGTTTCCCCTTAAGACAGGTCCAGACCTACGAGCAGTACTTC
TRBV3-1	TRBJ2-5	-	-	CASSHRTTGETQYF	TGTGCCAGCAGCCATCGGACTACAGGAGAGACCCAGTACTTC
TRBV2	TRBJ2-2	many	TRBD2	CASSETSGSGGELFF	TGTGCCAGCAGTGAGACTAGCGGGAGCGGCGGGGAGCTGTTTTTT
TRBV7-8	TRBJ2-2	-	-	CASSTDSTGELFF	TGTGCCAGCAGCACTGACTCGACCGGGGAGCTGTTTTTT
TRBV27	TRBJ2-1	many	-	CASSSSGYNEQFF	TGTGCCAGCAGTTCCAGCGGATACAATGAGCAGTTCTTC
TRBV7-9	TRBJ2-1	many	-	CASSLAAGLEERQFF	TGTGCCAGCAGCTTAGCGGCGGGGCTTGAGGAAAGGCAGTTCTTC
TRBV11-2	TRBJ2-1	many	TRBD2	CASSLEGRANLEQFF	TGTGCCAGCAGCTTAGAGGGGAGGGCCAATCTTGAGCAGTTCTTC
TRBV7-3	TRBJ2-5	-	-	CASSPGGTETQYF	TGTGCCAGCAGCCCTGGGGGGACAGAGACCCAGTACTTC
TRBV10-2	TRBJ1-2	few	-	CASTPGGPNYGYTF	TGCGCCAGCACCCCCGGGGGTCCTAACTATGGCTACACCTTC
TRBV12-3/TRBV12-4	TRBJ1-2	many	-	CASTHTTAFNYGYTF	TGTGCCAGCACCCACACCACAGCGTTTAACTATGGCTACACCTTC
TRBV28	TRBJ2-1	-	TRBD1	CASRLGTGGFGNEQFF	TGTGCCAGCAGACTTGGGACAGGGGGCTTCGGCAATGAGCAGTTCTTC
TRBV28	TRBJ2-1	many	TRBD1	CASSEGATYNEQFF	TGTGCCAGTTCCGAGGGGGCCACCTACAATGAGCAGTTCTTC
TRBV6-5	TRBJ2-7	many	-	CASSYMGDNTYEQYF	TGTGCCAGCAGTTACATGGGGGACAATACCTACGAGCAGTACTTC
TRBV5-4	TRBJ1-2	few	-	CASSLQGRDYGYTF	TGTGCCAGCAGCTTGCAGGGACGCGACTATGGCTACACCTTC
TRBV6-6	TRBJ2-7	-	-	CASSTLQTYEQYF	TGTGCCAGCAGTACCCTCCAGACCTACGAGCAGTACTTC
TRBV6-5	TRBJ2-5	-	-	CASSYVSSDETQYF	TGTGCCAGCAGTTACGTCTCTAGCGATGAGACCCAGTACTTC
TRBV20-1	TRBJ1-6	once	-	CSARGGEWSPLHF	TGCAGTGCGAGAGGGGGAGAGTGGTCCCCCCTCCACTTT
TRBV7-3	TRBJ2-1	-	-	CASSYGADTHEQFF	TGTGCCAGCAGCTACGGGGCCGACACACATGAGCAGTTCTTC
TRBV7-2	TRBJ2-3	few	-	CASSLSVRRGTTDTQYF	TGTGCCAGCAGCTTATCGGTGAGACGAGGAACCACAGATACGCAGTATTTT
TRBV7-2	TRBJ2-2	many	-	CASSFLALDGANTGELFF	TGTGCCAGCAGCTTCCTAGCGCTGGACGGCGCGAACACCGGGGAGCTGTTTTTT
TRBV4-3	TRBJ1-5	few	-	CASSQETGNSNQPQHF	TGCGCCAGCAGCCAAGAGACAGGAAATAGCAATCAGCCCCAGCATTTT
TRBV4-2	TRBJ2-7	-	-	CASSHKGNLGVREQYF	TGTGCCAGCAGCCACAAAGGGAACCTCGGGGTTAGGGAGCAGTACTTC
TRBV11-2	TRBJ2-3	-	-	CASLGINTDTQYF	TGTGCCAGCCTTGGGATAAACACAGATACGCAGTATTTT
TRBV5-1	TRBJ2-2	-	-	CASSMGTLTNTGELFF	TGCGCCAGCAGCATGGGGACGTTGACGAACACCGGGGAGCTGTTTTTT
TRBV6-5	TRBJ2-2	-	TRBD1	CASSLQGANTGELFF	TGTGCCAGCAGTTTACAGGGGGCGAACACCGGGGAGCTGTTTTTT
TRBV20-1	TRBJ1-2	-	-	CSARGTVPGYTF	TGCAGTGCTAGAGGGACAGTCCCCGGCTACACCTTC
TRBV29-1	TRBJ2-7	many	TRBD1	CSAGQGHEQYF	TGCAGCGCTGGACAGGGCCACGAGCAGTACTTC